This T cell receptor beta chain was identified during a study of response to subunit inactivated influenza vaccine. One entry per CDR3 protein results from TCRdb running MiXCR on the RT-PCR reads. The sample records roughly 190,000 distinct CDR3 sequences, about 12% being singletons. This clonotype has a count of ten or more. Germline V CDR1 and CDR2: SQVTM, ANQGSEA. The CDR3 is 14 residues long. V was pared by 2 bases and J by 3 bases, with 12 bases between. The same data also contributed to another study, on T cells expressing NK-cell markers. As reported in that work: For TCR beta, cDNA was produced by 5'RACE template switching with UMIs. One of the eight sequenced donors was seronegative, whereas the other seven were HCMV-seropositive. CD8+ T cells in roughly six donors included dominant NKG2C+ clonotypes at about 1.0-7.5%. HCMV specificity was not established for the expanded NKG2C+ T cell clones.

The V and J genes are TRBV29-1 and TRBJ2-3, with D perhaps TRBD2 (6 bases). This TCR derives from a man in his fifties who received an inactivated influenza vaccine. Sequencing used CD8+ T cells sorted from PBMCs, obtained 11 to 12 days after vaccination. CDR3: CSVETHRETDTQYF. The CDR3 coding sequence is TGCAGCGTTGAAACCCACCGGGAGACAGATACGCAGTATTTT.